These 14 T cell receptor beta chains came from one sample sequenced in a study of spatial heterogeneity in lung cancer (dated by TCRdb to the late 2010s). Interpreted using the paper, the time point label stands for: blood at routine non-recurrence follow-up after resection. The method was 5' RACE. Instrument used: NextSeq 500. Clones were called with MiXCR by TCRdb after fastp trimmed the public reads at Q25, and only in-frame beta chains were retained. Identical CDR3 protein sequences are pooled into one entry, listed with their most common genes and DNA. The sample table lists about 94,000 distinct CDR3 sequences, roughly a fifth of them with a count of one. The ten largest make up less than 25% of the sample. Sequences were derived from PBMCs, sampled at follow-up. Receptors originate from a male donor with early-stage non-small cell lung cancer.

About this clonotype: Given a much more abundant clone one base away, this may be a read error. The chain carries TRBV19 and TRBJ1-5; a possible D gene is TRBD1 (5 bases). Trimming removed 3 bases from V and 5 bases from J, with 8 bases in between. CDR1 and CDR2 (germline): LNHDA, SQIVND (reference sequence). The CDR3 contains 13 residues. The CDR3 region is CASSILRDQPQHF. CDR3 nucleotide sequence: TGTGCCAGTAGTATCCTCAGGGATCAGCCCCAGCATTTT.

V usage is TRBV18 and J usage is TRBJ1-2; weak D call: TRBD1 (6 bases). CDR1 KGHSH and CDR2 LQKENI come from the germline V gene. The ends were cut back, 3 bases at V and 4 bases at J, with 12 bases in the middle. The CDR3 covers 14 residues. The DNA of the CDR3 is TGTGCCAGCTCACCCCCCAGGGGCGGCTATGGCTACACCTTC. It yields the protein CASSPPRGGYGYTF. The full variable domain, its missing parts supplied by reference TRBV18 and TRBJ1-2, is NAGVMQNPRHLVRRRGQEARLRCSPMKGHSHVYWYRQLPEEGLKFMVYLQKENIIDESGMPKERFSAEFPKEGPSILRIQQVVRGDSAAYFCASSPPRGGYGYTFGSGTRLTVV.

The chain recombines TRBV11-2 with TRBJ2-1, with 10 bases that match TRBD2. This CDR3 has 15 amino acids. The V and J ends lost 5 bases and 6 bases, in that order; junction bases with no gene match: 7. CDR1 is SGHAT and CDR2 is FQNNGV in the germline V gene. Here the CDR3 reads CASSLGPSGGNEQFF. The CDR3 DNA is TGTGCCAGCAGCCTCGGACCTAGCGGGGGCAATGAGCAGTTCTTC.

This clonotype has only a few counts. The chain carries TRBV5-1 and TRBJ2-4, with D tentatively TRBD1 (7 bases). This CDR3 is built from 12 residues. The germline V and J ends were trimmed by 0 bases and 14 bases, with 12 bases remaining between them. Germline CDR1 and CDR2: SGHRS and YFSETQ. CDR3 DNA sequence: TGCGCCAGCAGCTTGGAACAGGGGACTGAGTACTTC. Translated, it gives CASSLEQGTEYF.

The sample holds a few counts of this clonotype. The gene calls are TRBV11-2 and TRBJ2-7, with D uncertain. The CDR3 is made up of 11 amino acids. CDR1 is SGHAT, CDR2 FQNNGV, per germline. Trimming left V 4 bases short and J 6 bases short, with 7 bases between. For the CDR3, the DNA is TGTGCCAGCAGCTCAACTCTCGAGCAGTACTTC. Residues: CASSSTLEQYF.

The V and J genes are TRBV15 and TRBJ2-1; the D call may be TRBD1 or TRBD2 (5 bases each). Trimming stripped 1 base from V and 6 bases from J, with 13 bases between. CDR1 and CDR2 from the germline V gene are LNHNV and YYDKDF (reference sequence). The CDR3 is 15 amino acids. The DNA of the CDR3 is TGTGCCACCAGCAGAGTGGGGACCCCCAGCAATGAGCAGTTCTTC. It codes for CATSRVGTPSNEQFF. The entire variable domain, with the rest obtained from reference TRBV15 and TRBJ2-1, is as follows: DAMVIQNPRYQVTQFGKPVTLSCSQTLNHNVMYWYQQKSSQAPKLLFHYYDKDFNNEADTPDNFQSRRPNTSFCFLDIRSPGLGDTAMYLCATSRVGTPSNEQFFGPGTRLTVL.

The chain has TRBV14 and TRBJ2-1, with 12 positions matching TRBD2. Germline trimming cut 1 base from V and 9 bases from J; bases unmatched to any gene: 4. In germline, CDR1 is SGHDN, CDR2 FVKESK. CDR3 length equals 15 residues. The CDR3 reads CASSQGLAGALEQFF. CDR3 DNA sequence: TGTGCCAGCAGCCAAGGACTAGCGGGAGCCCTTGAGCAGTTCTTC.

V gene TRBV24-1 combines with J gene TRBJ2-2; 12 nucleotides line up with TRBD1. The germline gives CDR1 KGHDR, CDR2 SFDVKD. The CDR3 runs 18 residues. Losses at the gene ends were 6 bases for V and 1 base for J; bases not matched to a gene: 8. The CDR3 here is CATSPPGQGAVNTGELFF. The CDR3 DNA reads as TGTGCCACCAGTCCCCCGGGACAGGGGGCGGTGAACACCGGGGAGCTGTTTTTT.

This chain links TRBV15 with TRBJ1-1; D call uncertain. Germline loops: CDR1 LNHNV, CDR2 YYDKDF (reference sequence). Trimming took off 3 bases at V and 3 bases at J, with 8 bases between the two ends. The CDR3 length is 13 residues. CDR3 sequence: CATSSLDYTEAFF. The CDR3 DNA follows: TGTGCCACCAGCAGTCTGGATTACACTGAAGCTTTCTTT. The whole variable domain, remainder taken from reference TRBV15 and TRBJ1-1, is DAMVIQNPRYQVTQFGKPVTLSCSQTLNHNVMYWYQQKSSQAPKLLFHYYDKDFNNEADTPDNFQSRRPNTSFCFLDIRSPGLGDTAMYLCATSSLDYTEAFFGQGTRLTVV.

This clonotype was recorded once. In DNA form, the CDR3 reads TGTGCCAGCAGCCAGCGCGGACAGGGGGACGAGCAGTACTTC. Amino acids: CASSQRGQGDEQYF. The J gene is TRBJ2-7, the V gene TRBV3-1; 10 bases map to TRBD1. The ends lost 3 bases at V and 5 bases at J; junction bases unmatched: 4. Germline V CDR1 and CDR2: LGHDT, YNNKEL (reference sequence). This CDR3 spans 14 amino acids.

This chain joins TRBV10-3 and TRBJ2-1; a weak D match, TRBD2 (6 bases). Trimming took 3 bases from V and 12 from J, leaving 9 bases between them. The CDR3 sequence is 11 residues long. Germline CDR1 ENHRY, CDR2 SYGVKD. CDR3 residues: CAISEGSGQFF. The CDR3 DNA sequence: TGTGCCATCAGTGAAGGTAGCGGGCAGTTCTTC.

This clonotype was picked up a small number of times. V and J are TRBV15 and TRBJ2-3, with 10 bases aligning to TRBD2. This CDR3 has 16 amino acids. The germline gives CDR1 LNHNV, CDR2 YYDKDF (reference sequence). V trimming: 1 base; J trimming: 2 bases; junction bases outside the gene matches: 3. CDR3 region: CATSRVLAGDTDTQYF. The CDR3 nucleotides are TGTGCCACCAGCAGAGTCCTAGCGGGGGACACAGATACGCAGTATTTT.

By share of the sample, this clonotype is medium-sized. The V and J genes are TRBV28 and TRBJ2-7, with D uncertain. Germline CDR1 MDHEN, CDR2 SYDVKM. CDR3 size: 16 residues. Trimming stripped 5 bases from V and 5 bases from J, with 22 bases between. As DNA, the CDR3 is TGTGCCAGCAGTCGCCCTTCAGTGGGTGCTCCCCACGAGCAGTACTTC. It codes for CASSRPSVGAPHEQYF.

This clonotype has more than one count but fewer than ten. This chain uses TRBV3-1 with TRBJ2-2; no reliable D call. V shed 4 bases and J shed 4 bases, with 7 bases lying between them. CDR1 is LGHDT, CDR2 YNNKEL, per germline (reference sequence). The CDR3 loop spans 13 amino acids. CDR3 residues: CASSPLPTGELFF. The CDR3 DNA is TGTGCCAGCAGCCCCTTACCCACCGGGGAGCTGTTTTTT.